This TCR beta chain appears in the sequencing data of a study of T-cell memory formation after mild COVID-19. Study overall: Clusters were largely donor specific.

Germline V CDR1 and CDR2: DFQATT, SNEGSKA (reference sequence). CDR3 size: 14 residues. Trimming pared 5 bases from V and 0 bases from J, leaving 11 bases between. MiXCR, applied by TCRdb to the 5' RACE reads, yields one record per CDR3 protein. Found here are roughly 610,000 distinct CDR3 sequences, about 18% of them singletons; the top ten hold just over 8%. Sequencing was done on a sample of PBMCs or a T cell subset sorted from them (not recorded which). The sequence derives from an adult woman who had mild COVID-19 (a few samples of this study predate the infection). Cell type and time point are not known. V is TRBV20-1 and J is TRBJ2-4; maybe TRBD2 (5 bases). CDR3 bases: TGCAGTGCTCCTGGACGGGAAGCCAAAAACATTCAGTACTTC. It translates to CSAPGREAKNIQYF.